Presented here are 27 T cell receptor beta chains from one specimen sequenced in a study of blood T cell repertoires in COVID-19. Profiled with immunoSEQ multiplex PCR; TCRdb holds only in-frame clones, not every one. Of roughly 100,000 clones in the sample, roughly 87% were seen once. Sequencing used peripheral blood. Every receptor here comes from a human donor in a cohort sampled during active COVID-19.

The table lists this clone with a count of one. The gene calls are TRBV19 and TRBJ2-1; D ambiguous. V lost 4 bases and J lost 9, with 13 bases in between. This CDR3 spans 13 amino acids. Germline assignment: CDR1 LNHDA and CDR2 SQIVND (reference sequence). CDR3 bases: TGTGCCAGTAGTAGGAGACCACAATCTGAGCAGTTCTTC. This encodes CASSRRPQSEQFF. The full variable domain, with the rest looked up from reference TRBV19 and TRBJ2-1, is DGGITQSPKYLFRKEGQNVTLSCEQNLNHDAMYWYRQDPGQGLRLIYYSQIVNDFQKGDIAEGYSVSREKKESFPLTVTSAQKNPTAFYLCASSRRPQSEQFFGPGTRLTVL.

The chain employs TRBV11-3 and TRBJ1-6; 7 bases align to TRBD1. V was clipped by 4 bases and J by 6 bases; unmatched bases: 0. The CDR3 is 13 residues long. CDR1 is SGHNT and CDR2 is YENEEA in the germline V gene. The CDR3 here is CASSSGGNSPLHF. CDR3 nucleotides: TGTGCCAGCAGCTCAGGGGGTAATTCACCCCTCCACTTT.

J is TRBJ2-1 and V is TRBV9; TRBD2 matches at 7 bases. This CDR3 comprises 17 residues. J was trimmed by 0 bases and V by 2 bases; bases with no gene match: 8. Germline values: CDR1 SGDLS, CDR2 YYNGEE. Here the CDR3 DNA reads TGTGCCAGCAGCGTGGGAGCGGGACGGGACTCCTACAATGAGCAGTTCTTC. The encoded protein is CASSVGAGRDSYNEQFF.

The chain links TRBV5-3 to TRBJ2-1, with a tentative D call TRBD1 (6 bases). TRBV5-3 is an ORF, with its function uncertain. The CDR3 has 15 residues. Trimming cost V 1 base and J 4 bases, with 12 bases left between them. The DNA of the CDR3 is TGTGCCAGAAGCTTGCTGGGGGCAGGTTACAATGAGCAGTTCTTC. Its protein product is CARSLLGAGYNEQFF.

This clone has only one observation. In nucleotides, the CDR3 is TGTGCCAGCAGCCTGCGAGCCCAGGGGTCCTATAATTCACCCCTCCACTTT. This translates into CASSLRAQGSYNSPLHF. This chain links TRBV28 with TRBJ1-6; possible D gene TRBD1, 6 bases. The CDR3 runs 17 residues. Trimming left V 6 bases short and J 1 base short, with 16 bases between. Germline V lookup: CDR1 MDHEN, CDR2 SYDVKM.

The chain joins TRBV12-3 or TRBV12-4 to TRBJ2-1; possibly TRBD1 for D (5 bases). Trimming stripped 8 bases from V and 9 bases from J, with 8 bases between. This CDR3 region has 10 residues. CDR3 DNA sequence: TGTGCCAGCGGACAACGTGAGCAGTTCTTC. Translated, it gives CASGQREQFF.

This sequence joins TRBV14 and TRBJ1-3, with 7 bases matching TRBD1. The V gene's germline CDR1 is SGHDN and CDR2 FVKESK. V gave up 5 bases and J gave up 1 base; unmatched junction bases: 11. The CDR3 covers 17 residues. In nucleotides, the CDR3 is TGTGCCAGCAGCACCCACCTGTCGACAGGGTCTGGAAACACCATATATTTT. Residues: CASSTHLSTGSGNTIYF.

The chain employs TRBV7-2 and TRBJ2-7, with TRBD2 matching 11 bases. This CDR3 spans 17 amino acids. CDR1 is SGHTA and CDR2 is FQGNSA in the germline V gene. J was trimmed by 5 bases and V by 0 bases; bases with no gene match: 9. The CDR3 coding sequence is TGTGCCAGCAGCTTAGCGCTGGCCCTAGCGGGGGGAAACGAGCAGTACTTC. Translated, it gives CASSLALALAGGNEQYF.

There are a few counts of this clone. The chain is built from TRBV5-1 and TRBJ2-7, with 12 bases aligning to TRBD2. CDR3 length equals 17 residues. Trimming cost V 1 base and J 4 bases; bases outside gene matches: 9. Per the germline V gene, CDR1 is SGHRS and CDR2 is YFSETQ. In nucleotides, the CDR3 is TGCGCCAGCAGCTTGTATATGACTAGCGGGAGTACGTACGAGCAGTACTTC. Translation gives CASSLYMTSGSTYEQYF.

This clone was seen a single time. J is TRBJ2-3 and V is TRBV28; 7 positions match TRBD2. Germline-derived CDR1 and CDR2 are MDHEN and SYDVKM. This CDR3 region has 16 residues. The trim removed 6 bases at V and 1 base at J, leaving 10 bases unmatched. The CDR3 here is CASSAPQRGGTDTQYF. In DNA form, the CDR3 reads TGTGCCAGCAGCGCCCCCCAGCGGGGAGGCACAGATACGCAGTATTTT.

The chain joins TRBV10-3 to TRBJ2-5; TRBD1 matches at 8 bases. Germline V gives CDR1 ENHRY, CDR2 SYGVKD. This CDR3 is 11 amino acids long. The J segment lost 5 bases and the V segment lost 8 bases, leaving 1 base of the junction unmatched. The DNA of the CDR3 is TGTGCCATCCGACAGGGGGAGACCCAGTACTTC. This sequence encodes CAIRQGETQYF.

The genes are TRBV29-1 and TRBJ2-3; 12 nucleotides agree with TRBD2. Germline V gene data show CDR1 as SQVTM and CDR2 as ANQGSEA. CDR3 length: 17 residues. The junction had 14 bases not matched to a gene; V was cut back by 4 bases and J by 6 bases. This chain's CDR3 is CSVVKSGTSGRRDTQYF. The CDR3 region has the DNA TGCAGCGTTGTAAAATCCGGGACTAGCGGGCGTCGGGATACGCAGTATTTT.

The rearrangement links TRBV3-1 (or the pseudogene TRBV3-2) to TRBJ2-4; no definite D call. This CDR3 has 14 amino acids. With 6 bases removed from V and 0 bases from J, the gap between germline ends came to 9 bases. CDR1 is LGHDT, CDR2 YNNKEL, per germline (reference sequence). The CDR3 loop is CASSQFLAKNIQYF. The CDR3 DNA is TGTGCCAGCAGTCAATTCCTAGCCAAAAACATTCAGTACTTC.

V gene TRBV19 combines with J gene TRBJ1-1; D unresolved. The V gene's germline CDR1 is LNHDA and CDR2 SQIVND (reference sequence). This CDR3 region has 14 residues. Deletions cut 3 bases from V and 4 bases from J, with 12 bases between. In DNA form, the CDR3 reads TGTGCCAGTAGTATTAACGGAGGGCCCACTGAAGCTTTCTTT. Protein product: CASSINGGPTEAFF. Full variable domain (outside the CDR3, taken from reference TRBV19 and TRBJ1-1): DGGITQSPKYLFRKEGQNVTLSCEQNLNHDAMYWYRQDPGQGLRLIYYSQIVNDFQKGDIAEGYSVSREKKESFPLTVTSAQKNPTAFYLCASSINGGPTEAFFGQGTRLTVV.

The V and J genes are TRBV11-2 and TRBJ2-3; D gene uncertain. V was trimmed by 7 bases and J by 5 bases, leaving 13 bases between them. This CDR3 comprises 13 residues. The germline V gene has CDR1 SGHAT and CDR2 FQNNGV. CDR3 loop: CASTKTVGDTQYF. The CDR3 DNA reads TGTGCCAGCACCAAAACTGTTGGAGATACGCAGTATTTT. The full variable domain, completed using reference TRBV11-2 and TRBJ2-3, is EAGVAQSPRYKIIEKRQSVAFWCNPISGHATLYWYQQILGQGPKLLIQFQNNGVVDDSQLPKDRFSAERLKGVDSTLKIQPAKLEDSAVYLCASTKTVGDTQYFGPGTRLTVL.

V gene TRBV29-1 combines with J gene TRBJ2-7, with 9 nucleotides matching TRBD1. Germline V gives CDR1 SQVTM, CDR2 ANQGSEA. The CDR3 runs 13 residues. With V trimmed by 4 bases and J by 2 bases, 3 bases remained unmatched. CDR3 residues: CSVGQGGTYEQYF. CDR3 bases: TGCAGCGTTGGACAGGGGGGAACCTACGAGCAGTACTTC.

The CDR3 protein is CAISESREGYTF. In DNA, the CDR3 is TGTGCCATCAGTGAAAGCAGGGAAGGCTACACCTTC. This sequence joins TRBV10-3 and TRBJ1-2, with D perhaps matching TRBD1 (5 bases). The CDR3 runs to 12 residues. Germline V gene lookup returns CDR1 ENHRY and CDR2 SYGVKD. The V end lost 3 bases, the J end lost 8 bases, and 10 bases lay between the germline ends.

J is TRBJ1-6 and V is TRBV3-1 (or the pseudogene TRBV3-2); 8 bases are shared with TRBD1. Germline CDR1 and CDR2: LGHDT and YNNKEL (reference sequence). After removal of 3 bases from V and 9 bases from J, the junction contained 13 bases not matched to a gene. The CDR3 length is 17 residues. The CDR3 coding sequence is TGTGCCAGCAGCCAGGAAACCTACAGGGGGAATAGTTCACCCCTCCACTTT. Its translation: CASSQETYRGNSSPLHF.

The gene calls are TRBV9 and TRBJ2-7, with D tentatively TRBD2 (5 bases). This CDR3 region has 13 residues. The V gene lost 0 bases and the J gene lost 5 bases, with 9 bases spanning the gap. Germline CDR1 and CDR2: SGDLS and YYNGEE. The CDR3 DNA sequence: TGTGCCAGCAGCGTAGAGGGAGTCGACGAGCAGTACTTC. It yields the protein CASSVEGVDEQYF.

The CDR3 reads CASSQGTANSYEQYF. In DNA, the CDR3 is TGCGCCAGCAGCCAGGGGACAGCCAATTCCTACGAGCAGTACTTC. The gene calls are TRBV4-1 and TRBJ2-7; 7 bases fit TRBD1. The trim removed 3 bases at V and 1 base at J, leaving 6 bases unmatched. CDR1 is MGHRA, CDR2 YSYEKL, per germline. This CDR3 spans 15 amino acids.

V and J are TRBV6-6 and TRBJ1-2; weak D call: TRBD1 (6 bases). The germline V gene encodes CDR1 MNHNY and CDR2 SVGAGI (reference sequence). This CDR3 comprises 13 residues. Trimming cost V 5 bases and J 2 bases, with 9 bases left between them. CDR3 loop: CASSATGNYGYTF. The CDR3 region has the DNA TGTGCCAGCAGTGCAACAGGGAACTATGGCTACACCTTC.

V and J are TRBV24-1 and TRBJ2-3; a weak D match, TRBD2 (6 bases). CDR1 KGHDR and CDR2 SFDVKD come from the germline V gene. V gave up 4 bases and J gave up 3 bases, with 16 bases separating them. The CDR3 sequence is 16 residues long. The CDR3 sequence: CATSDPASSETDTQYF. The DNA of the CDR3 is TGTGCCACCAGTGACCCCGCCTCTAGCGAAACAGATACGCAGTATTTT.

The chain couples TRBV11-2 to TRBJ2-1; 9 bases agree with TRBD2. After removal of 0 bases from V and 8 bases from J, the junction contained 5 bases not matched to a gene. The CDR3 totals 15 residues. The V gene's germline CDR1 is SGHAT and CDR2 FQNNGV. The CDR3 spells CASSLELGLAHEQFF. The CDR3 DNA follows: TGTGCCAGCAGCTTAGAACTGGGACTAGCTCATGAGCAGTTCTTC. Drawing the rest from reference TRBV11-2 and TRBJ2-1, the complete variable domain is EAGVAQSPRYKIIEKRQSVAFWCNPISGHATLYWYQQILGQGPKLLIQFQNNGVVDDSQLPKDRFSAERLKGVDSTLKIQPAKLEDSAVYLCASSLELGLAHEQFFGPGTRLTVL.

V usage is TRBV7-8 and J usage is TRBJ2-1; TRBD2 might be the D (5 bases). The CDR3 extends over 17 amino acids. Germline lookup yields CDR1 SGHVS and CDR2 FQNEAQ. Trimming cost V 1 base and J 3 bases, with 16 bases left between them. The CDR3 DNA is TGTGCCAGCAGCTTAGGGGAGCGCGGCCCCCACTACAATGAGCAGTTCTTC. Translating gives CASSLGERGPHYNEQFF.

CDR3 nucleotide sequence: TGTGCCAGCAGGATCCCAGCGGGGGGGTCTGAGCAGTTCTTC. This encodes CASRIPAGGSEQFF. The rearrangement joins TRBV28 to TRBJ2-1, with 10 bases that match TRBD2. Trimming removed 6 bases from V and 9 bases from J; junction bases left unmatched: 8. This CDR3 comprises 14 residues. Per the germline V gene, CDR1 is MDHEN and CDR2 is SYDVKM.

V gene TRBV11-2 combines with J gene TRBJ1-4; D gene uncertain. Germline V gene data show CDR1 as SGHAT and CDR2 as FQNNGV. The CDR3 contains 17 residues. Trimming pared 0 bases from V and 0 bases from J, leaving 11 bases between. The CDR3 DNA reads TGTGCCAGCAGCTTAGATATATACGGTGCAACTAATGAAAAACTGTTTTTT. Translation gives CASSLDIYGATNEKLFF.

V usage is TRBV20-1 and J usage is TRBJ2-7; 8 nucleotides agree with TRBD2. Germline loops: CDR1 DFQATT, CDR2 SNEGSKA (reference sequence). This CDR3 region has 20 residues. J was trimmed by 2 bases and V by 3 bases; bases with no gene match: 24. The CDR3 loop reads CSASSPMGQTLAGSAYEQYF. The CDR3 coding sequence is TGCAGTGCTAGTTCGCCTATGGGCCAGACTCTAGCGGGCTCAGCCTACGAGCAGTACTTC.